The 20 T cell receptor beta chains below were found in one sample sequenced in a study of blood T cells in healthy people across ages. The second PCR ran 7 to 11 cycles with a sample-barcoded 5' primer and J-beta primers. TCRdb itself ran the 5' RACE reads through MiXCR, one entry per CDR3 protein. Seen here are 790,000 or so distinct CDR3 sequences, approximately 53% observed once, and the top ten hold roughly 25%. Material for sequencing was blood. These receptors all come from a man aged 40-55 years in good health.

This clonotype has just a few counts. The chain links TRBV19 to TRBJ2-7, with no clear D. Per the germline V gene, CDR1 is LNHDA and CDR2 is SQIVND (reference sequence). This CDR3 has 13 amino acids. Trimming removed 5 bases from V and 5 bases from J, with 13 bases in between. Here the CDR3 DNA reads TGTGCCAGTAGTGATAGCCTTGGCGACGAGCAGTACTTC. Translated, it gives CASSDSLGDEQYF.

The chain couples TRBV7-2 to TRBJ2-1; a weak D match, TRBD2 (6 bases). This CDR3 comprises 16 residues. Germline V CDR1 and CDR2: SGHTA, FQGNSA. V was trimmed by 3 bases and J by 1 base, leaving 13 bases between them. The CDR3 is CASSFVTSFSYNEQFF. The CDR3 DNA sequence: TGTGCCAGCAGCTTTGTAACTAGCTTTTCCTACAATGAGCAGTTCTTC.

This clonotype was counted ten times or more. This rearrangement joins TRBV5-1 to TRBJ2-1; D is ambiguous. V dropped 4 bases and J dropped 0 bases, with 11 bases sitting between them. The CDR3 runs to 15 residues. The germline V gene has CDR1 SGHRS and CDR2 YFSETQ. CDR3 in DNA: TGCGCCAGCAGCCCCGGCCAAACCTCCTACAATGAGCAGTTCTTC. Protein product: CASSPGQTSYNEQFF.

The V call is TRBV5-5, the J call TRBJ2-5, with 10 positions matching TRBD1. After removal of 0 bases from V and 1 base from J, the junction contained 6 bases not matched to a gene. The CDR3 extends over 17 amino acids. CDR1 is SGHKS, CDR2 YYEKEE, per germline (reference sequence). The CDR3, as DNA: TGTGCCAGCAGCTTGGAAAGGACAGGGGGTCCCCAAGAGACCCAGTACTTC. Amino acid sequence: CASSLERTGGPQETQYF. The full variable domain, rest sourced from reference TRBV5-5 and TRBJ2-5, is DAGVTQSPTHLIKTRGQQVTLRCSPISGHKSVSWYQQVLGQGPQFIFQYYEKEERGRGNFPDRFSARQFPNYSSELNVNALLLGDSALYLCASSLERTGGPQETQYFGPGTRLLVL.

This clonotype was picked up a small number of times. V usage is TRBV29-1 and J usage is TRBJ2-7; D gene unclear. In germline, CDR1 is SQVTM, CDR2 ANQGSEA. Trimming removed 4 bases from V and 2 bases from J, with 15 bases in between. CDR3 length: 14 amino acids. The CDR3 DNA reads as TGCAGCGTTGCTTCGCTTGGAGTCCCCTACGAGCAGTACTTC. It translates to CSVASLGVPYEQYF.

In this sample, this clonotype turned up a few times. DNA of the CDR3: TGTGCCATCAGACAACCGGGACAGGGCCCCTACGAGCAGTACTTC. Its translation is CAIRQPGQGPYEQYF. V usage is TRBV10-3 and J usage is TRBJ2-7; 9 bases are a match to TRBD1. CDR1 is ENHRY, CDR2 SYGVKD, per germline. The CDR3 is made up of 15 amino acids. Trimming removed 6 bases from V and 2 bases from J; junction bases left unmatched: 8.

V and J are TRBV20-1 and TRBJ2-5; D gene unclear. V lost 5 bases and J lost 1, with 11 bases in between. CDR3 length equals 13 residues. The V gene's germline CDR1 is DFQATT and CDR2 SNEGSKA (reference sequence). The CDR3 nucleotides read TGCAGTGCTCACCAGAACTCCCAAGAGACCCAGTACTTC. Its translation is CSAHQNSQETQYF.

This clonotype was observed at least ten times. The chain uses TRBV7-9 and TRBJ1-1; 7 bases are a match to TRBD1. CDR3 length: 14 residues. Germline values: CDR1 SEHNR, CDR2 FQNEAQ (reference sequence). V was pared by 5 bases and J by 1 base, with 4 bases of the junction left unmatched. The CDR3 DNA reads TGTGCCAGCAGCCGTGGACAGGAGAACACTGAAGCTTTCTTT. This encodes CASSRGQENTEAFF.

Of note for this clonotype: The germline gene is not matched at one end of the junction; a read error may be the cause. The V gene is TRBV29-1, the J gene TRBJ1-1, with a possible D match to TRBD1 (6 bases). The CDR3 totals 14 residues. Per the germline V gene, CDR1 is SQVTM and CDR2 is ANQGSEA. CDR3 residues: CSVSVGSGDTEAFF. The CDR3 DNA reads TGCAGCGTCTCGGTTGGGTCAGGGGACACTGAGGCTTTCTTT.

CDR3 amino acids: CASSQLAGGPGEQFF. DNA of the CDR3: TGCGCCAGCAGCCAACTAGCGGGAGGGCCTGGTGAGCAGTTCTTC. The rearrangement joins TRBV4-3 to TRBJ2-1; 12 bases are shared with TRBD2. The CDR3 is made up of 15 amino acids. Trimming removed 2 bases from V and 9 bases from J; junction bases left unmatched: 5. CDR1 is LGHNA and CDR2 is YSLEER in the germline V gene.

The chain carries TRBV6-5 and TRBJ1-1, with TRBD1 matching 7 bases. V shed 0 bases and J 2 bases; nucleotides not matched to a gene: 15. This CDR3 region has 19 residues. Germline CDR1 is MNHEY and CDR2 is SVGAGI. CDR3 in DNA: TGTGCCAGCAGTTACTCCGCGACGTTTACCGGGACAGACAACACTGAAGCTTTCTTT. This encodes CASSYSATFTGTDNTEAFF.

This clonotype was observed a single time. The rearrangement links TRBV4-1 to TRBJ1-5, with TRBD1 matching over 9 bases. Germline V gives CDR1 MGHRA, CDR2 YSYEKL. This CDR3 is built from 18 residues. V lost 0 bases and J lost 0; bases outside the gene matches: 6. The CDR3 DNA reads TGCGCCAGCAGCCAAGATCGGGGACAGGGACATAGCAATCAGCCCCAGCATTTT. It is translated as CASSQDRGQGHSNQPQHF.

J is TRBJ2-1 and V is TRBV7-2; D call uncertain. This CDR3 contains 15 residues. Germline V lookup: CDR1 SGHTA, CDR2 FQGNSA. The V gene lost 4 bases and the J gene lost 0 bases, with 10 bases spanning the gap. CDR3 loop: CASSSEELSYNEQFF. CDR3 nucleotide sequence: TGTGCCAGCAGCTCAGAGGAGCTCTCCTACAATGAGCAGTTCTTC.

The chain's CDR3 is CASSPTGQANTGELFF. Here the CDR3 DNA reads TGTGCCAGCAGCCCAACTGGCCAGGCTAACACCGGGGAGCTGTTTTTT. This rearrangement joins TRBV5-5 to TRBJ2-2; unclear D gene. Trimming shortened V by 4 bases and J by 2 bases, and 15 bases separated the two germline ends. The CDR3 covers 16 residues. The germline CDR1 and CDR2 sequences are SGHKS and YYEKEE (reference sequence). Combining the CDR3 with reference TRBV5-5 and TRBJ2-2 gives the whole variable domain DAGVTQSPTHLIKTRGQQVTLRCSPISGHKSVSWYQQVLGQGPQFIFQYYEKEERGRGNFPDRFSARQFPNYSSELNVNALLLGDSALYLCASSPTGQANTGELFFGEGSRLTVL.

The chain carries TRBV20-1 and TRBJ1-4; D call uncertain. The V gene lost 0 bases and the J gene lost 8 bases, with 7 bases spanning the gap. Germline CDR1 reads DFQATT; CDR2 reads SNEGSKA (reference sequence). CDR3 length equals 12 residues. Here the CDR3 DNA reads TGCAGTGCTAGAGATCGCGCGGAAAAACTGTTTTTT. Protein product: CSARDRAEKLFF.

This clonotype was detected only a few times. The chain joins TRBV7-9 to TRBJ1-1, with D possibly being TRBD1 (6 bases). V shed 5 bases and J shed 2 bases, with 15 bases lying between them. The CDR3 has 15 residues. Germline loops: CDR1 SEHNR, CDR2 FQNEAQ (reference sequence). This CDR3 reads CASSRIGGDNTEAFF. The CDR3 DNA sequence: TGTGCCAGCAGCCGAATAGGGGGGGACAACACTGAAGCTTTCTTT.

This clonotype was detected once. The rearrangement uses TRBV29-1 and TRBJ1-2, with 11 positions matching TRBD1. CDR3 length: 15 residues. Per germline, CDR1 SQVTM and CDR2 ANQGSEA. The CDR3 protein is CSGMGQGVGGNGYTF. CDR3 coding DNA: TGCAGTGGTATGGGACAGGGGGTCGGCGGCAATGGCTACACCTTC.

The rearrangement links TRBV20-1 to TRBJ2-4, with 8 nucleotides matching TRBD2. The better agreement between TRBJ2-7 and the DNA end casts doubt on the J call. CDR1 and CDR2 from the germline V gene are DFQATT and SNEGSKA (reference sequence). This CDR3 has 12 residues. CDR3 loop: CSASGGADEQYF. The CDR3 nucleotides read TGCAGTGCTAGCGGGGGGGCTGACGAGCAGTACTTC.

This chain uses TRBV4-3 with TRBJ2-3, with 9 bases that match TRBD2. Unmatched junction bases numbered 5, after V lost 4 bases and J lost 0 bases. This CDR3 region has 16 residues. Germline V lookup: CDR1 LGHNA, CDR2 YSLEER. CDR3 loop: CASSRGSGRSTDTQYF. The CDR3 DNA is TGCGCCAGCAGCCGGGGTAGCGGGAGAAGCACAGATACGCAGTATTTT.

In its sample, this clonotype was seen a few times. V gene TRBV20-1 combines with J gene TRBJ1-1; D might be TRBD1 (5 bases). Germline assignment: CDR1 DFQATT and CDR2 SNEGSKA (reference sequence). The CDR3 has 15 amino acids. Between the trimmed V and J ends, which lost 0 bases and 5 bases, there was a span of 16 bases. CDR3 in amino acids: CSAREPGTPGTEAFF. In nucleotides, the CDR3 is TGCAGTGCTAGAGAACCCGGGACCCCGGGGACTGAAGCTTTCTTT.